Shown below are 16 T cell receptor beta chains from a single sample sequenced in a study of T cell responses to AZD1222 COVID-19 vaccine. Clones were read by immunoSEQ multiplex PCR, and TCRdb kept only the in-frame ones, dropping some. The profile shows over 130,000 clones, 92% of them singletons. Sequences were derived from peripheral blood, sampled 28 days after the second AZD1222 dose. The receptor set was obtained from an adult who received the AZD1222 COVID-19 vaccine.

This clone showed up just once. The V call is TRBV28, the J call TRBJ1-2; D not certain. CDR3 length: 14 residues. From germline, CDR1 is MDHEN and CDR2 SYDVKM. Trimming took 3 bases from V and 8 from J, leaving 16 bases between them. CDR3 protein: CASSLKVTGRGYTF. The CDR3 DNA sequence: TGTGCCAGCAGTTTGAAGGTTACGGGGAGGGGCTACACCTTC.

CDR3 DNA sequence: TGTGCCAGCGGACACGGGGCGAATAGCAATCAGCCCCAGCATTTT. This sequence encodes CASGHGANSNQPQHF. The genes are TRBV2 and TRBJ1-5; TRBD1 might be the D (5 bases). CDR1 and CDR2 (germline): SNHLY, FYNNEI. With 8 bases removed from V and 0 bases from J, the gap between germline ends came to 14 bases. The CDR3 extends over 15 amino acids.

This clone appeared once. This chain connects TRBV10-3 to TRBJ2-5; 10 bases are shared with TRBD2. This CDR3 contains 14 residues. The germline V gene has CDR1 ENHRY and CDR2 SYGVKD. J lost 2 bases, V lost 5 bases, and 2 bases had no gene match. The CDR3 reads CAISPSGGQETQYF. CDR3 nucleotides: TGTGCCATCAGTCCTAGCGGGGGACAAGAGACCCAGTACTTC.

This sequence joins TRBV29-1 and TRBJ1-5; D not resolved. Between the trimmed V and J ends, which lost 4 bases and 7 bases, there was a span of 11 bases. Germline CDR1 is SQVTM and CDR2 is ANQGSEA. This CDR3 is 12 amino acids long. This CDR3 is CSVASAGQPQHF. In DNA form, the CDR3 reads TGCAGCGTTGCCTCAGCGGGACAGCCCCAGCATTTT. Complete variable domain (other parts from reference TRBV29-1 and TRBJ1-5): SAVISQKPSRDICQRGTSLTIQCQVDSQVTMMFWYRQQPGQSLTLIATANQGSEATYESGFVIDKFPISRPNLTFSTLTVSNMSPEDSSIYLCSVASAGQPQHFGDGTRLSIL.

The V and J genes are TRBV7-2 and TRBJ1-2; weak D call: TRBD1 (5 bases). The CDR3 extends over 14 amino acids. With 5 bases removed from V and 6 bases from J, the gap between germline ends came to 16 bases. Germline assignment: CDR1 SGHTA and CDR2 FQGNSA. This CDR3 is CASSPWGGENGYTF. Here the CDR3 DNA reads TGTGCCAGCAGCCCCTGGGGGGGGGAGAATGGCTACACCTTC.

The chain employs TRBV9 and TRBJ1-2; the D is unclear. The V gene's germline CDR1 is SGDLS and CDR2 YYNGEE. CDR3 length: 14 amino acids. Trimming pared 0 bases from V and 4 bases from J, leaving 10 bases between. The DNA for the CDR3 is TGTGCCAGCAGCGTAGGGAGATCATCCTATGGCTACACCTTC. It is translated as CASSVGRSSYGYTF.

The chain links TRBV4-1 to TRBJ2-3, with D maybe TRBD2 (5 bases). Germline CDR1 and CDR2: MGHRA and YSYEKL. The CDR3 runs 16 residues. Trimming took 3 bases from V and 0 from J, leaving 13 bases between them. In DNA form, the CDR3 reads TGCGCCAGCAGCCATCCTGCGGGCTTAAGCACAGATACGCAGTATTTT. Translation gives CASSHPAGLSTDTQYF.

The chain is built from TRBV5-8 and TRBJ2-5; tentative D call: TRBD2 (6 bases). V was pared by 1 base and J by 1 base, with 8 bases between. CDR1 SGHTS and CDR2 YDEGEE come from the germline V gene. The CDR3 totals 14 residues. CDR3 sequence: CASSLMGLQETQYF. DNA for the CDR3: TGTGCCAGCAGCTTGATGGGACTCCAAGAGACCCAGTACTTC.

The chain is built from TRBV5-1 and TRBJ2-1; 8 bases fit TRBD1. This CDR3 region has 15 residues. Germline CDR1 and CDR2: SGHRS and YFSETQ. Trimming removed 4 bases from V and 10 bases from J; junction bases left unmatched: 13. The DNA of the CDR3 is TGCGCCAGCAGCCCCGGACAAACTTGGACAGGGGAGCAGTTCTTC. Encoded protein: CASSPGQTWTGEQFF.

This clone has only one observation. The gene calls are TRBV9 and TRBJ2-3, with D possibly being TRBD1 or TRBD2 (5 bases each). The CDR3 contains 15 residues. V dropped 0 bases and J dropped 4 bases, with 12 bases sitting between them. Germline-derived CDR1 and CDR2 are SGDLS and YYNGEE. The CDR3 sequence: CASSVGFGDADTQYF. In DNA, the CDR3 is TGTGCCAGCAGCGTAGGTTTCGGGGACGCAGATACGCAGTATTTT.

The CDR3 DNA follows: TGTGCCAGCACCCGACAGGAGGGTACGCAGTATTTT. Protein: CASTRQEGTQYF. The chain employs TRBV2 and TRBJ2-3, with D possibly called TRBD1 or TRBD2 (6 bases each). With 7 bases removed from V and 8 bases from J, the gap between germline ends came to 13 bases. CDR3 length: 12 amino acids. Germline V gene lookup returns CDR1 SNHLY and CDR2 FYNNEI.

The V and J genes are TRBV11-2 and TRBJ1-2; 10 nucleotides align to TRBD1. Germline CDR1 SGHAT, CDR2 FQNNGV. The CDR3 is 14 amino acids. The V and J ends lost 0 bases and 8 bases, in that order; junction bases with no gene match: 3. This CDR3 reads CASSLDRDRGGYTF. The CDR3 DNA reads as TGTGCCAGCAGCTTAGACAGGGACAGGGGCGGCTACACCTTC. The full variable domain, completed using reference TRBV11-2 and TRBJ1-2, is EAGVAQSPRYKIIEKRQSVAFWCNPISGHATLYWYQQILGQGPKLLIQFQNNGVVDDSQLPKDRFSAERLKGVDSTLKIQPAKLEDSAVYLCASSLDRDRGGYTFGSGTRLTVV.

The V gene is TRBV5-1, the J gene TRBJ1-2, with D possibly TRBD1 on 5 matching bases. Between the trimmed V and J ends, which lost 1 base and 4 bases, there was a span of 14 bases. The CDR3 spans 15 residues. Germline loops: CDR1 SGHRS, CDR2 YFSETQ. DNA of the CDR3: TGCGCCAGCAGCTTGCGGTCAACAGGCGTCTATGGCTACACCTTC. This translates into CASSLRSTGVYGYTF.

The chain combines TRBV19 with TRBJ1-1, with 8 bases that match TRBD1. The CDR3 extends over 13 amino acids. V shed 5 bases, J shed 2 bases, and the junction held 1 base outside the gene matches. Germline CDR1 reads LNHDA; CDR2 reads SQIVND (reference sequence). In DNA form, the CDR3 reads TGTGCCAGTAGTGGACAGGGAAACACTGAAGCTTTCTTT. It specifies CASSGQGNTEAFF.

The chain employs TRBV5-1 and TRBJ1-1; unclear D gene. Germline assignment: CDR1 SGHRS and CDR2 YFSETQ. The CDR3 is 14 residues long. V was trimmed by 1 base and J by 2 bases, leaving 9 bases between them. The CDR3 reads CASSLSTINTEAFF. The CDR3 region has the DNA TGCGCCAGCAGCTTGTCGACGATCAACACTGAAGCTTTCTTT. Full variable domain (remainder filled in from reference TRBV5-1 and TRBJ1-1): KAGVTQTPRYLIKTRGQQVTLSCSPISGHRSVSWYQQTPGQGLQFLFEYFSETQRNKGNFPGRFSGRQFSNSRSEMNVSTLELGDSALYLCASSLSTINTEAFFGQGTRLTVV.

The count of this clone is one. The CDR3 DNA follows: TGTGCCAGCAGCTTCCGCGGGACAGGAACGACCAATGAGCAGTTCTTC. Its translation is CASSFRGTGTTNEQFF. This chain links TRBV7-2 with TRBJ2-1; TRBD1 matches at 8 bases. The CDR3 runs 16 residues. Per germline, CDR1 SGHTA and CDR2 FQGNSA. V trimming: 3 bases; J trimming: 6 bases; junction bases outside the gene matches: 10.